The clone carrying this TCR beta chain was detected ten times or more. The antigen is unknown. These data originate in a study of T cell repertoires in cytomegalovirus infection. Overall study results and limits: The ex vivo response was dominated by HLA-C-restricted CMV-specific TCR beta clonotypes. Cumulative frequency of public TCR beta families picked out carriers of CMV plus the relevant HLA.

Germline V gene sequence: CDR1 SGHTA, CDR2 FQGNSA. The CDR3 contains 14 residues. Trimming cost V 5 bases and J 2 bases, with 12 bases left between them. TCRdb independently ran MiXCR on the reads; one entry per CDR3 protein. Among 130,000 or so distinct CDR3 sequences listed, 5% to 6.5% were seen once. Material for sequencing was PBMCs. This sequence joins TRBV7-2 and TRBJ1-2, with D maybe TRBD1 (5 bases). This clonotype was sampled from a human donor in good health (CMV status not recorded). Some clones in this sample may be carry-over from other donors' samples. The CDR3, as DNA: TGTGCCAGCAGCATCTCCGGGGCAAACTATGGCTACACCTTC. The encoded protein is CASSISGANYGYTF.